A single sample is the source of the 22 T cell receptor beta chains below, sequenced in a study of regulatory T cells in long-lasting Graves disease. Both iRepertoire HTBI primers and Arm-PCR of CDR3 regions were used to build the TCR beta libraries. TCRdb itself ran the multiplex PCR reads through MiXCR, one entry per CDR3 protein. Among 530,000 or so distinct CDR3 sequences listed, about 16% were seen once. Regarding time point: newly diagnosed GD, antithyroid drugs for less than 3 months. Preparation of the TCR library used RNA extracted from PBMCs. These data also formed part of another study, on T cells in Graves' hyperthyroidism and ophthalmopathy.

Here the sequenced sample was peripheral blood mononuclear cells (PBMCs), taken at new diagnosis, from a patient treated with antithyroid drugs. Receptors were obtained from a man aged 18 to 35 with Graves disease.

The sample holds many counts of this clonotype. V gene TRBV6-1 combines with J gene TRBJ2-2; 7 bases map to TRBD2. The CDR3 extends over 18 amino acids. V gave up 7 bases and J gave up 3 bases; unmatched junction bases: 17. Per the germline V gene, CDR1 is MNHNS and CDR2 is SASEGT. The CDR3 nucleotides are TGTGCCAGCACCCTACTCGGGGGGACCACTCCCTACACCGGGGAGCTGTTTTTT. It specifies CASTLLGGTTPYTGELFF.

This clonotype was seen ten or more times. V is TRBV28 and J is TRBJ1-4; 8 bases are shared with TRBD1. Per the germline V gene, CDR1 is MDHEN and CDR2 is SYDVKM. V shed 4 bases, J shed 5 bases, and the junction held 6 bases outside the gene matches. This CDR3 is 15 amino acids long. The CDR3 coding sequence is TGTGCCAGCAGTTCCGGGGGACAGGAGAATGAAAAACTGTTTTTT. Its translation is CASSSGGQENEKLFF.

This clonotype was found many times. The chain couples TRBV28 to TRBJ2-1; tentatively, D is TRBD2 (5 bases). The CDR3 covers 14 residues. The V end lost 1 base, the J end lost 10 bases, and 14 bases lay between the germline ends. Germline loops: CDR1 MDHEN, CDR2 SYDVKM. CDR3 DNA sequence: TGTGCCAGCAGTTTATACGACTACCAAGCCGAGCAGTTCTTC. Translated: CASSLYDYQAEQFF.

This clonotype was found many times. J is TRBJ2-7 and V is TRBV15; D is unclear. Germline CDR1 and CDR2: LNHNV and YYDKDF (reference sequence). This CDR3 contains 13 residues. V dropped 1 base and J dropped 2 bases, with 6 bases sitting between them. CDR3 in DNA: TGTGCCACCAGCAGAGGGTCTACCTACGAGCAGTACTTC. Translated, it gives CATSRGSTYEQYF.

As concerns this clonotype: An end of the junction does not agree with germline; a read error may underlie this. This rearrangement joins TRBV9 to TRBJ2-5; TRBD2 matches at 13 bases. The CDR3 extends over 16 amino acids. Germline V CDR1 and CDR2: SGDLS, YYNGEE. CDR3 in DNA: TGTGCCAGCAGCCTGGGACTAGCGGGAAACCAAGGGACCCAGTACTTC. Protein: CASSLGLAGNQGTQYF.

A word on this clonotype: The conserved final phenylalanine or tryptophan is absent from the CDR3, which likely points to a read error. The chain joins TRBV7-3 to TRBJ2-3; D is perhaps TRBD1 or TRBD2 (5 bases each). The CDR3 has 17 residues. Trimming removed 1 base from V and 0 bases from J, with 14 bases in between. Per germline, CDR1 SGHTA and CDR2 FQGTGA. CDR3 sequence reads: CASSLNSVGASTDTQYL. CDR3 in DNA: TGTGCCAGCAGCTTAAATTCGGTCGGGGCTAGCACAGATACGCAGTATCTT.

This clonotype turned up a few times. CDR3 residues: CASSLFTGRVGETQYF. CDR3 DNA: TGTGCCAGCAGTTTATTTACAGGGCGGGTGGGAGAGACCCAGTACTTC. The chain couples TRBV12-3 or TRBV12-4 to TRBJ2-5; tentatively, D is TRBD1 (6 bases). V gave up 2 bases and J gave up 4 bases, with 17 bases separating them. CDR3 length: 16 amino acids.

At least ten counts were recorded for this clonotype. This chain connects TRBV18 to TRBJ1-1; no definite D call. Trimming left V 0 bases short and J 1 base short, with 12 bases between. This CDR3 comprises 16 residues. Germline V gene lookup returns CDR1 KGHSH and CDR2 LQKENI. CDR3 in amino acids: CASSPPSSGANTEAFF. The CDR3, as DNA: TGTGCCAGCTCACCACCGTCCTCGGGCGCGAACACTGAAGCTTTCTTT.

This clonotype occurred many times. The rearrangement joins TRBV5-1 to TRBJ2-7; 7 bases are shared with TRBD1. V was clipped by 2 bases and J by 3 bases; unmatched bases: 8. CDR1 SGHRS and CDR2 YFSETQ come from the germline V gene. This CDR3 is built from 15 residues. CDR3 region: CASSFGGGQVYEQYF. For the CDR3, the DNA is TGCGCCAGCAGCTTTGGGGGTGGACAGGTCTACGAGCAGTACTTC. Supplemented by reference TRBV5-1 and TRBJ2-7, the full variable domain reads KAGVTQTPRYLIKTRGQQVTLSCSPISGHRSVSWYQQTPGQGLQFLFEYFSETQRNKGNFPGRFSGRQFSNSRSEMNVSTLELGDSALYLCASSFGGGQVYEQYFGPGTRLTVT.

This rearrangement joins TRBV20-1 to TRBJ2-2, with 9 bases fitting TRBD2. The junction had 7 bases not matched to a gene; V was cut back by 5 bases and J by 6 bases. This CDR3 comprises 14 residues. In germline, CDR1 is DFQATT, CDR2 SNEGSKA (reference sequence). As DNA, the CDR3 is TGCAGTGCTCACCTTAGCGGGAGACCCGGGGAGCTGTTTTTT. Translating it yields CSAHLSGRPGELFF.

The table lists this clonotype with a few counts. The chain's CDR3 is CASKGGLNEKLFF. Here the CDR3 DNA reads TGTGCCAGCAAAGGAGGACTTAATGAAAAACTGTTTTTT. The J gene is TRBJ1-4, the V gene TRBV11-2, with unresolved D. V was trimmed by 7 bases and J by 4 bases, leaving 10 bases between them. CDR3 length: 13 residues. The germline V gene encodes CDR1 SGHAT and CDR2 FQNNGV.

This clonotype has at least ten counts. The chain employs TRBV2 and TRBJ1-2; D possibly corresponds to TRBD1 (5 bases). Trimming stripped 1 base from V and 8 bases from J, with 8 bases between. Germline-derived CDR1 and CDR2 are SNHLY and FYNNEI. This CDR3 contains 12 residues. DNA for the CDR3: TGTGCCAGCAGTGAAGACAGGTGGGGCTACACCTTC. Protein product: CASSEDRWGYTF.

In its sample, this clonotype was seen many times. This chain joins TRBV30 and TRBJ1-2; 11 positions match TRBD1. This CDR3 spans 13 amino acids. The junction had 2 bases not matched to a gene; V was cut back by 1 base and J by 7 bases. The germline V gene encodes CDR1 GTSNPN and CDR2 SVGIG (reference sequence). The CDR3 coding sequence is TGTGCCTGGAGTGGGACAGGGGGCCGTGGCTACACCTTC. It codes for CAWSGTGGRGYTF.

CDR3 protein: CASSYAQYTEKLFF. The CDR3 coding sequence is TGTGCCAGCAGTTACGCTCAGTACACTGAAAAACTGTTTTTT. The V call is TRBV6-2 or TRBV6-3, the J call TRBJ1-4, with D unresolved. Germline loops: CDR1 MNHEY, CDR2 SVGEGT. V lost 2 bases and J 7 bases, leaving 11 bases between the germline ends. The CDR3 covers 14 residues.

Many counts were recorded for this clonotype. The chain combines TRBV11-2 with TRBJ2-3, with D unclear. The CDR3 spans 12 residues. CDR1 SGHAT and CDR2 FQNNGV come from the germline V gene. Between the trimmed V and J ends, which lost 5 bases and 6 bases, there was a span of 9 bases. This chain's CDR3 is CASSPQSDTQYF. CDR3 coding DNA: TGTGCCAGCAGCCCACAATCGGATACGCAGTATTTT.

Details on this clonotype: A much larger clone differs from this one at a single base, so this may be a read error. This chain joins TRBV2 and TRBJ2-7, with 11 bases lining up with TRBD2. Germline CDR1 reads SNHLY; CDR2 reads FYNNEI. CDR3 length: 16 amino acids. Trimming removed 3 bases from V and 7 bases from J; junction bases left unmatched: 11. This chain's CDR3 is CASSEGLAVSYNEQYF. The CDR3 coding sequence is TGTGCCAGCAGTGAGGGACTAGCGGTCTCCTACAATGAGCAGTACTTC. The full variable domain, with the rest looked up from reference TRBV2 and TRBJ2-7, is EPEVTQTPSHQVTQMGQEVILRCVPISNHLYFYWYRQILGQKVEFLVSFYNNEISEKSEIFDDQFSVERPDGSNFTLKIRSTKLEDSAMYFCASSEGLAVSYNEQYFGPGTRLTVT.

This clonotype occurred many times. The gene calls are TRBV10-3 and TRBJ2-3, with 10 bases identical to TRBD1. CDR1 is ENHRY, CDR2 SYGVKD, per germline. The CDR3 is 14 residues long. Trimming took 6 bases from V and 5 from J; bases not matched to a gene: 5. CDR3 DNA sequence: TGTGCCATCAGCCCCGACAGGGGGCTAGATACGCAGTATTTT. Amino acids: CAISPDRGLDTQYF.

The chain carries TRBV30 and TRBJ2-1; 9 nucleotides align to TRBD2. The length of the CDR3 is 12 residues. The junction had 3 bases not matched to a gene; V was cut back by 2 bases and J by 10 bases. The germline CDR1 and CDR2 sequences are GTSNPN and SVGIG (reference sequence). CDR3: CAWSRGTSEQFF. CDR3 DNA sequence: TGTGCCTGGAGTCGAGGGACTAGCGAGCAGTTCTTC.

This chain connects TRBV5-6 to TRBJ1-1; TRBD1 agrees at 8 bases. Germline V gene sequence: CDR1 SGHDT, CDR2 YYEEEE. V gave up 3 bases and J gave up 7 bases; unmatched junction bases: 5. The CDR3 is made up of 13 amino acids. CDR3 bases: TGTGCCAGCAGCTGGGGACAGGAAAATGAAGCTTTCTTT. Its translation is CASSWGQENEAFF.

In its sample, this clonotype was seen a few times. CDR3 protein: CASSSLRGTSNQPQHF. DNA for the CDR3: TGTGCCAGCAGCAGCCTCCGAGGGACCAGCAATCAGCCCCAGCATTTT. The V gene is TRBV27, the J gene TRBJ1-5; D perhaps matches TRBD1 (5 bases). Germline assignment: CDR1 MNHEY and CDR2 SMNVEV (reference sequence). The V gene lost 6 bases and the J gene lost 1 base, with 16 bases spanning the gap. The CDR3 consists of 16 residues.

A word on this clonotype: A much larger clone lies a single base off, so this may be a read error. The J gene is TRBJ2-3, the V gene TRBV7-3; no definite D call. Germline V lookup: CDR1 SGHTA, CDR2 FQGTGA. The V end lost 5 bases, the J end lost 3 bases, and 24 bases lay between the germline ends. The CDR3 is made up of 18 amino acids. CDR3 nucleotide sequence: TGTGCCAGCAGCCCCATTTATCCGCCAGTGGGAATGACAGATACGCAGTATTTT. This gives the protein CASSPIYPPVGMTDTQYF.

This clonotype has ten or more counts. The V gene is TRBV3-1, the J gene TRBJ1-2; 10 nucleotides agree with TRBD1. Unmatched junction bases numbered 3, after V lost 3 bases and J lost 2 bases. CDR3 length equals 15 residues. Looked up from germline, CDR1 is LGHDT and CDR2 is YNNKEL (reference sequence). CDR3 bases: TGTGCCAGCAGCCACGACAGGGGGCGAAACTATGGCTACACCTTC. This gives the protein CASSHDRGRNYGYTF.